Detailed here is one T cell receptor (beta chain). Which antigen it targets is not known. Base qualities are missing; no much larger clone stands one base away. This specimen comes from a study of PD-1 blockade in classical Hodgkin lymphoma (dated by TCRdb to the early 2020s). Regarding the study in general: Nivolumab dosing was 3 mg/kg intravenously every 2 weeks, continuing until either disease progression or unacceptable toxicity. A peripheral blood immune signature of response to PD-1 blockade in classical Hodgkin lymphoma was defined using TCR beta sequencing and CyTOF.

Per the publication, the time point label means: cycle 4 day 1 (C4D1), after five to seven weeks of nivolumab. Every trial patient had relapsed following autologous stem cell transplantation, and prior brentuximab vedotin exposure was what differed among cohorts A, B and C. Using a Miltenyi CD4+ T cell isolation kit, CD4+ T cells were purified from thawed PBMCs through magnetic negative selection. A total of about 51 patients with relapsed/refractory classical Hodgkin lymphoma made up the trial cohort, and each patient's best overall response was complete response, partial response or progressive disease. Single-agent nivolumab was administered to trial patients in the multi-cohort phase II CheckMate 205 trial. An independent review committee assessed best overall response using the 2007 International Working Group response criteria. Trial PBMCs were collected immediately before nivolumab initiation (C1D1) and during therapy at cycle 2 day 1 and cycle 4 day 1. Peripheral blood was collected in 8 mL Vacutainer Cell Preparation Tubes, from which PBMCs were isolated by centrifugation and then cryopreserved. Purified CD4+ and CD8+ fractions were prepared only for cases in which an additional PBMC sample was available. Magnetically labelled cells were removed on LS columns in a quadroMACS separator, and the flow-through was retained as the purified fraction.

Genomic DNA was extracted with the Qiagen DNeasy kit from unsorted PBMCs and from negatively selected CD4+ and CD8+ fractions. Using primers that anneal to V and J segments, immunoSEQ multiplex PCR amplified the TCR beta CDR3 regions. A synthetic immune receptor repertoire was used to minimize amplification bias, and any residual bias was removed computationally once sequencing was done. The source study handled its data this way. Custom Python scripts were used to quantify repertoire diversity as the Shannon entropy index. Unsorted, CD4+ and CD8+ repertoires were examined separately, except in combined analyses, for which CD4+ and CD8+ sequences were merged in silico. Clonal expansion was defined as at least a 2-fold frequency increase after treatment relative to C1D1, with a pseudocount of 0.5 for undetected baseline clones. Singleton clones were defined as clones with 0 or 1 copy at C1D1, and non-singleton clones were defined as clones with 2 or more copies. Clones expanded in unsorted samples were labelled as CD4+, CD8+ or unknown by matching protein sequences in sorted samples from the same patient. Wilcoxon tests were applied to paired samples to test diversity changes from C1D1 to C4D1. TCRdb limited this immuneACCESS table to in-frame rearrangements with V and J called. A share of clones is missing; checked studies link under half to unresolved V genes, and the rest is unexplained. V and J calls and clone size are those listed in that table; D and trimming were worked out from the DNA. Present in this sample are tens of thousands of clones, roughly 76% of which were seen just once. Together, the top ten hold about 3% of the sample.

What the work shows at the level of the full study, not this receptor alone: Trial patients with a complete response had baseline diversity similar to that of newly diagnosed patients, while partial responders and progressors had significantly lower diversity. The study was restricted to a single clinical trial cohort, and the causes of repertoire differences, possibly disease activity or prior therapy, were left undefined. Newly diagnosed patients were reported to have lower baseline TCR diversity than healthy donors, and relapsed/refractory patients were reported to have lower baseline TCR diversity still. A significant rise by C4D1 was seen in CD4+ but not CD8+ TCR diversity (p=0.0027 vs p=0.16), with the rise being most apparent in complete responders (p=0.02). Lower diversity was seen in patients whose nivolumab began less than 1 year after ASCT, and these patients were left out of later analyses so that immune reconstitution would not confound the results.

The trim is 2 bases for V and 6 bases for J, with a gap of 10 bases between the germline ends. From the germline V gene, CDR1 is SGHNT and CDR2 is YENEEA. The CDR3 holds 13 amino acids from the cysteine to the phenylalanine. Only CDR3 DNA is held: 39 bases, read in frame from base 1. In this chain, TRBV11-3 is recombined with TRBJ1-1, with an unclear D gene assignment. This clonotype originated in a human donor with classical Hodgkin lymphoma. The sequencing here drew on CD4+ T cells from blood, taken before the fourth cycle of nivolumab. The nucleotide sequence reads TGTGCCAGCAGCTTACTAGAGGGTTCTGAAGCTTTCTTT. Translated, it gives CASSLLEGSEAFF.